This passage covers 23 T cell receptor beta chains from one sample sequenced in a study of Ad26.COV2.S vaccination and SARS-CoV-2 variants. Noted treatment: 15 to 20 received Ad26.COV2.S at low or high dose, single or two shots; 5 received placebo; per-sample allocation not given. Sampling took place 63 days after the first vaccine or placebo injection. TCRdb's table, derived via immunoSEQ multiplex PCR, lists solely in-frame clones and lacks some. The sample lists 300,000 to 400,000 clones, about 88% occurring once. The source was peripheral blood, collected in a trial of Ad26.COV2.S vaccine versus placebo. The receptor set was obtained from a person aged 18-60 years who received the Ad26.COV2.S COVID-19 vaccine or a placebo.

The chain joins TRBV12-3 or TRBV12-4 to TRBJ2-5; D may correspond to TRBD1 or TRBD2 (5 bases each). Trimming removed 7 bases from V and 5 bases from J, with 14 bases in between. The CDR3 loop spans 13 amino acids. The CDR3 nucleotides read TGTGCCAGCACTCCGGGACGTAGGGAGACCCAGTACTTC. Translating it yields CASTPGRRETQYF.

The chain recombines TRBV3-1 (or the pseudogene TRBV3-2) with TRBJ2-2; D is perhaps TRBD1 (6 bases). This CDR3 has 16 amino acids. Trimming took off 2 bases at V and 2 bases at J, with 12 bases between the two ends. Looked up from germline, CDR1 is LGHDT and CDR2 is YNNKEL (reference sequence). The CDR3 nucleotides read TGTGCCAGCAGCCAAACCAGGGGCTCCAACACCGGGGAGCTGTTTTTT. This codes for CASSQTRGSNTGELFF.

The DNA for the CDR3 is TGTGCCTGGACTGGACAAGGGATCTACGAGCAGTACTTC. The encoded protein is CAWTGQGIYEQYF. The rearrangement uses TRBV30 and TRBJ2-7, with D perhaps matching TRBD1 (5 bases). The CDR3 runs to 13 residues. V was cut by 4 bases and J by 3 bases, with 13 bases left in between. Germline loops: CDR1 GTSNPN, CDR2 SVGIG (reference sequence). Full variable domain (remainder filled in from reference TRBV30 and TRBJ2-7): SQTIHQWPATLVQPVGSPLSLECTVEGTSNPNLYWYRQAAGRGLQLLFYSVGIGQISSEVPQNLSASRPQDRQFILSSKKLLLSDSGFYLCAWTGQGIYEQYFGPGTRLTVT.

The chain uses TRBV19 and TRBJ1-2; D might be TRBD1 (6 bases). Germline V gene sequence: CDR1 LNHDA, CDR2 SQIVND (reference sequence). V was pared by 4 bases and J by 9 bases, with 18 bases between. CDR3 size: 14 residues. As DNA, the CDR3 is TGTGCCAGTAGTACTGCGGGCAGGGGCCCGAGCTACACCTTC. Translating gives CASSTAGRGPSYTF. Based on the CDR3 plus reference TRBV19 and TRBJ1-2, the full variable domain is DGGITQSPKYLFRKEGQNVTLSCEQNLNHDAMYWYRQDPGQGLRLIYYSQIVNDFQKGDIAEGYSVSREKKESFPLTVTSAQKNPTAFYLCASSTAGRGPSYTFGSGTRLTVV.

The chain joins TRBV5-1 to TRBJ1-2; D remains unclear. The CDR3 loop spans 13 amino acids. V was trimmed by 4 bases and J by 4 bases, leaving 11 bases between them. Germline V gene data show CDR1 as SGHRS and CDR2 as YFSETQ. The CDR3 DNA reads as TGCGCCAGCAGCCCGGACGGGTTCTATGGCTACACCTTC. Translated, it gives CASSPDGFYGYTF.

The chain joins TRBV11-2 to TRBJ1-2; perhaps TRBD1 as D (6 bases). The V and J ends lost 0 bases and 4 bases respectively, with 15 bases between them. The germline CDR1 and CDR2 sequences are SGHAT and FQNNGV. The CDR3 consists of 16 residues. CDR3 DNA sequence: TGTGCCAGCAGCTTAGATCGCACAGGGCCCCCCTATGGCTACACCTTC. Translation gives CASSLDRTGPPYGYTF. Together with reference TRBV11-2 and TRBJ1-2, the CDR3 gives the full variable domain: EAGVAQSPRYKIIEKRQSVAFWCNPISGHATLYWYQQILGQGPKLLIQFQNNGVVDDSQLPKDRFSAERLKGVDSTLKIQPAKLEDSAVYLCASSLDRTGPPYGYTFGSGTRLTVV.

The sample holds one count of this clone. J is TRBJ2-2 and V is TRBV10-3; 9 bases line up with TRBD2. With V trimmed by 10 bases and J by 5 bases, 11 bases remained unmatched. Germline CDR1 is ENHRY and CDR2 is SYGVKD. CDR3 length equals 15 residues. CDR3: CATSVSGGNTGELFF. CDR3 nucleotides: TGTGCCACCTCAGTGAGCGGGGGGAATACCGGGGAGCTGTTTTTT.

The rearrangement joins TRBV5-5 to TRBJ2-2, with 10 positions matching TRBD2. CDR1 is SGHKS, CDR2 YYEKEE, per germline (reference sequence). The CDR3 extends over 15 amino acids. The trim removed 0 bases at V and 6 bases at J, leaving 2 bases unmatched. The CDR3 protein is CASSLDGLAAGELFF. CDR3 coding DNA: TGTGCCAGCAGCTTGGACGGACTAGCGGCCGGGGAGCTGTTTTTT.

The CDR3 spells CASSQVDRNSPLHF. As DNA, the CDR3 is TGTGCCAGCAGCCAAGTGGACAGAAATTCACCCCTCCACTTT. V gene TRBV14 combines with J gene TRBJ1-6; TRBD1 is a possible D gene (6 bases). Looked up from germline, CDR1 is SGHDN and CDR2 is FVKESK. The CDR3 spans 14 residues. V dropped 1 base and J dropped 7 bases, with 8 bases sitting between them.

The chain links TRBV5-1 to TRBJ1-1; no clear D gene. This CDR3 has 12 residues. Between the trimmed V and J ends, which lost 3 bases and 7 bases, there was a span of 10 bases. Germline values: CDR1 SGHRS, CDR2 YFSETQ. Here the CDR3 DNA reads TGCGCCAGCAGCTCGGGCCGCTATGAAGCTTTCTTT. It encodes CASSSGRYEAFF.

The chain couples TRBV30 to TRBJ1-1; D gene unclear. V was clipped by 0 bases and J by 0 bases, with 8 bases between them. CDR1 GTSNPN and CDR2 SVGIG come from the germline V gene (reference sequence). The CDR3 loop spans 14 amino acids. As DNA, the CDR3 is TGTGCCTGGAGTGTTGGGAAACTGAACACTGAAGCTTTCTTT. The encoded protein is CAWSVGKLNTEAFF.

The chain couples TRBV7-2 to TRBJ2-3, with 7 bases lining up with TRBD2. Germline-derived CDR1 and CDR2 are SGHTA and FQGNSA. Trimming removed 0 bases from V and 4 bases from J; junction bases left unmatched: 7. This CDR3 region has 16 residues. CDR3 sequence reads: CASSLALGGIADTQYF. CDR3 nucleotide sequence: TGTGCCAGCAGCTTAGCTCTGGGGGGGATCGCAGATACGCAGTATTTT. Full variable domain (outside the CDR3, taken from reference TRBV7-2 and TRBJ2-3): GAGVSQSPSNKVTEKGKDVELRCDPISGHTALYWYRQSLGQGLEFLIYFQGNSAPDKSGLPSDRFSAERTGGSVSTLTIQRTQQEDSAVYLCASSLALGGIADTQYFGPGTRLTVL.

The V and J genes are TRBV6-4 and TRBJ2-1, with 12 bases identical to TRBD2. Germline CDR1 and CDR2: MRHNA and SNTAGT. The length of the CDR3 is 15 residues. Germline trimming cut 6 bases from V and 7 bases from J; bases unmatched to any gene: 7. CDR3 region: CASSRLAGAVNEQFF. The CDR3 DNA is TGTGCCAGCAGCCGACTAGCGGGAGCGGTGAATGAGCAGTTCTTC.

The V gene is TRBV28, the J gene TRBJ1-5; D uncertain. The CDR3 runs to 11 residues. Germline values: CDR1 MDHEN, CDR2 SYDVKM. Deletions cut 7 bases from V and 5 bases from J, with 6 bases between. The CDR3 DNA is TGTGCCAGCACCTCGGATCAGCCCCAGCATTTT. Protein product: CASTSDQPQHF.

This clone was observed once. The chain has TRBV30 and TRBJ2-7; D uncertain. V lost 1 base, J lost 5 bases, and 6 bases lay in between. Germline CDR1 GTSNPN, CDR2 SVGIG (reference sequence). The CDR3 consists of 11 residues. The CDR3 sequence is CAWSALNEQYF. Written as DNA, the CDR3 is TGTGCCTGGAGTGCTCTAAACGAGCAGTACTTC. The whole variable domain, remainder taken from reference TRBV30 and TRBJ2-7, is SQTIHQWPATLVQPVGSPLSLECTVEGTSNPNLYWYRQAAGRGLQLLFYSVGIGQISSEVPQNLSASRPQDRQFILSSKKLLLSDSGFYLCAWSALNEQYFGPGTRLTVT.

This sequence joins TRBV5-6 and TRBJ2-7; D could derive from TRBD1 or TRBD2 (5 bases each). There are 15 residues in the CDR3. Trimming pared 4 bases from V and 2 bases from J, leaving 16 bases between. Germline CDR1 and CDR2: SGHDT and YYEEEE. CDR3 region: CASSSGRDGTYEQYF. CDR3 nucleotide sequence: TGTGCCAGCAGCAGCGGCCGGGACGGGACCTACGAGCAGTACTTC.

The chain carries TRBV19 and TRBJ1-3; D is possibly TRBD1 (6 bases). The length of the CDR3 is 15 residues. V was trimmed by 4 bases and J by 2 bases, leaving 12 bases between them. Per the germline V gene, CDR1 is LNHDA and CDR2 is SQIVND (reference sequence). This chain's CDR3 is CASSNGGLAGNTIYF. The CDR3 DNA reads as TGTGCCAGTAGTAACGGGGGGCTGGCTGGAAACACCATATATTTT. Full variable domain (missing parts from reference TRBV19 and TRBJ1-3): DGGITQSPKYLFRKEGQNVTLSCEQNLNHDAMYWYRQDPGQGLRLIYYSQIVNDFQKGDIAEGYSVSREKKESFPLTVTSAQKNPTAFYLCASSNGGLAGNTIYFGEGSWLTVV.

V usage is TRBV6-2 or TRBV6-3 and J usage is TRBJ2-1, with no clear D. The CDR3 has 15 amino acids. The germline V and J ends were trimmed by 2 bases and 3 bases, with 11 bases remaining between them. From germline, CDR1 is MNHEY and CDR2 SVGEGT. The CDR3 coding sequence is TGTGCCAGCAGTTACGTTGGTAGACTCTACAATGAGCAGTTCTTC. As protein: CASSYVGRLYNEQFF.

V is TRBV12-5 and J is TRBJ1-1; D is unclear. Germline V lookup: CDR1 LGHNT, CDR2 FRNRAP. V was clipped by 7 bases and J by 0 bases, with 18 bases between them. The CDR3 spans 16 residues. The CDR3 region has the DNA TGTGCTAGTGCCCTCCTTAGGGTAGGAGTGAACACTGAAGCTTTCTTT. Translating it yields CASALLRVGVNTEAFF.

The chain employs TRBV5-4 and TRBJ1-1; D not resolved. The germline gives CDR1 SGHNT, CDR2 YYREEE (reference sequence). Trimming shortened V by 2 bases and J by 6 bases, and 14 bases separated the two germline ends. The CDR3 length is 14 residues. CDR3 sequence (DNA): TGTGCCAGCAGCTTTTTTCAGGTTAACGCTGAAGCTTTCTTT. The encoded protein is CASSFFQVNAEAFF.

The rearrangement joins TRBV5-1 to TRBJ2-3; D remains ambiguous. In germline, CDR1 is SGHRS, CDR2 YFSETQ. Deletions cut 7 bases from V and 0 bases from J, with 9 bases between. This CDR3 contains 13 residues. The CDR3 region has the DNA TGCGCCAGCTCCGGTACCAGCACAGATACGCAGTATTTT. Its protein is CASSGTSTDTQYF. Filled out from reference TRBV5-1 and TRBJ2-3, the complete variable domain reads KAGVTQTPRYLIKTRGQQVTLSCSPISGHRSVSWYQQTPGQGLQFLFEYFSETQRNKGNFPGRFSGRQFSNSRSEMNVSTLELGDSALYLCASSGTSTDTQYFGPGTRLTVL.

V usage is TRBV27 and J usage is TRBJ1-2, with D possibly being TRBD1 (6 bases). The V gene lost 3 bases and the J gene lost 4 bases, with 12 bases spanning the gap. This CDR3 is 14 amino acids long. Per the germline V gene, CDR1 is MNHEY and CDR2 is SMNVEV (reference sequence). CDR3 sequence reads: CASSFLDSSYGYTF. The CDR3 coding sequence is TGTGCCAGCAGTTTCTTGGACAGTTCCTATGGCTACACCTTC.

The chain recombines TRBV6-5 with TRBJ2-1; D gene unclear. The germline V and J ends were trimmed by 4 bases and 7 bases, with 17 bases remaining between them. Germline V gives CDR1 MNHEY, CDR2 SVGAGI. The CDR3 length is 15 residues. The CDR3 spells CASSSGRARRNEQFF. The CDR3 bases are TGTGCCAGCAGTTCTGGGCGTGCACGGCGAAATGAGCAGTTCTTC.